Sequencing of this TCR beta chain was carried out in a study of CD8+ T cells in alopecia areata. Study background: Severity was scored as percentage of affected scalp area in treated patients.

There are 15 residues in the CDR3. Germline-derived CDR1 and CDR2 are SGHVS and FNYEAQ. V was pared by 4 bases and J by 5 bases, with 17 bases between. Once RNA had been extracted, it was reverse transcribed into cDNA to act as the sequencing template. TCRdb keeps only in-frame clones here, not all; method: immunoSEQ multiplex PCR. The sample has 190,000 or so clones; roughly 62% are singletons. Described treatment: oral pan-JAK inhibitor, 5-10 mg twice daily. The V and J genes are TRBV7-6 and TRBJ2-5, with a tentative D call TRBD2 (6 bases). This TCR came from a human donor with alopecia areata. Sequences were derived from CD8+ T cells sorted from blood, sampled at week 24, from a patient treated with tofacitinib. The CDR3 sequence is CASSSSWGLRETQYF. The CDR3 DNA follows: TGTGCCAGCAGCTCCTCGTGGGGACTCCGGGAGACCCAGTACTTC.